The 26 T cell receptor beta chains below come from one sample, sequenced in a study of PD-1 blockade in mismatch repair-deficient tumors. The method was immunoSEQ multiplex PCR; TCRdb's version includes in-frame clones alone and lacks a portion of them. Of 100,000 to 150,000 clones listed, about 90% are singletons. This specimen consisted of peripheral blood, obtained just over 70 weeks after starting pembrolizumab. Receptor source: an adult with mismatch repair-deficient cancer.

V is TRBV6-6 and J is TRBJ2-7; TRBD1 aligns across 9 bases. This CDR3 is 15 amino acids long. Germline CDR1 reads MNHNY; CDR2 reads SVGAGI (reference sequence). V was clipped by 1 base and J by 5 bases; unmatched bases: 6. In DNA form, the CDR3 reads TGTGCCAGCAGTTACTTCGGGGACAGGGAGGACGAGCAGTACTTC. Its translation is CASSYFGDREDEQYF.

Here the CDR3 DNA reads TGTGCCAGCAGCTTAGCGGGGGCCTACAATGAGCAGTTCTTC. Protein sequence: CASSLAGAYNEQFF. This rearrangement joins TRBV11-2 to TRBJ2-1, with TRBD2 as a possible D gene (6 bases). This CDR3 is 14 amino acids long. V was pared by 1 base and J by 2 bases, with 6 bases between. Germline V CDR1 and CDR2: SGHAT, FQNNGV.

This chain uses TRBV29-1 with TRBJ2-1; tentative D call: TRBD2 (5 bases). The CDR3 is made up of 14 amino acids. From germline, CDR1 is SQVTM and CDR2 ANQGSEA. V was shortened by 4 bases and J by 4 bases, with 14 bases between the two germline ends. The CDR3 here is CSVGGHKLYNEQFF. The CDR3 coding sequence is TGCAGCGTTGGCGGGCACAAATTGTACAATGAGCAGTTCTTC.

A single count supports this clone. The genes are TRBV7-9 and TRBJ1-5; D gene unclear. The V end lost 4 bases, the J end lost 3 bases, and 13 bases lay between the germline ends. CDR1 SEHNR and CDR2 FQNEAQ come from the germline V gene (reference sequence). The CDR3 covers 15 residues. CDR3 DNA sequence: TGTGCCAGCAGCTCGAACCGGGCCTACAATCAGCCCCAGCATTTT. It is translated as CASSSNRAYNQPQHF.

Turning to this clone: Different DNA sequences within this sample yield the same CDR3. The gene calls are TRBV19 and TRBJ2-7; 7 nucleotides match TRBD2. The CDR3 is made up of 13 amino acids. Germline trimming cut 5 bases from V and 2 bases from J; bases unmatched to any gene: 3. Germline V lookup: CDR1 LNHDA, CDR2 SQIVND (reference sequence). The CDR3 here is CASSPGTTYEQYF. The CDR3, as DNA: TGTGCCAGTAGTCCTGGGACTACCTACGAGCAGTACTTC.

This clone showed up just a few times. The chain uses TRBV19 and TRBJ2-4, with D perhaps given as TRBD1 or TRBD2 (5 bases each). Germline V gene data show CDR1 as LNHDA and CDR2 as SQIVND (reference sequence). This CDR3 is built from 15 residues. V shed 8 bases and J shed 2 bases, with 16 bases lying between them. The CDR3: CASAPYPGPKNIQYF. The DNA of the CDR3 is TGTGCCAGTGCCCCCTACCCGGGGCCCAAAAACATTCAGTACTTC.

The V and J genes are TRBV11-3 and TRBJ2-7; 9 nucleotides agree with TRBD2. J was trimmed by 3 bases and V by 2 bases; bases with no gene match: 5. This CDR3 has 15 amino acids. Germline V gives CDR1 SGHNT, CDR2 YENEEA. The CDR3 DNA reads TGTGCCAGCAGCTTATGGACTAGCGAGAGCTACGAGCAGTACTTC. It codes for CASSLWTSESYEQYF.

V usage is TRBV7-9 and J usage is TRBJ1-1, with D unresolved. Germline loops: CDR1 SEHNR, CDR2 FQNEAQ (reference sequence). Between the trimmed V and J ends, which lost 4 bases and 1 base, there was a span of 13 bases. The CDR3 covers 15 residues. The CDR3 region has the DNA TGTGCCAGCAGCTCGTTCCCCAAGGGGAACACTGAAGCTTTCTTT. Its protein is CASSSFPKGNTEAFF.

This clone showed up just once. This chain links TRBV28 with TRBJ2-7; 9 positions agree with TRBD1. Germline CDR1 reads MDHEN; CDR2 reads SYDVKM. Unmatched junction bases numbered 16, after V lost 8 bases and J lost 5 bases. The CDR3 spans 16 residues. The CDR3 protein is CASRRTHRDRAHEQYF. As DNA, the CDR3 is TGTGCCAGCCGGAGAACACACCGGGACAGGGCCCACGAGCAGTACTTC.

This chain links TRBV19 with TRBJ2-2; 9 bases line up with TRBD1. Germline CDR1 is LNHDA and CDR2 is SQIVND (reference sequence). V shed 8 bases and J 6 bases; nucleotides not matched to a gene: 4. The CDR3 loop spans 13 amino acids. In DNA, the CDR3 is TGTGCCAGTTTTCACAGGGGGCCCGGGGAGCTGTTTTTT. Its protein product is CASFHRGPGELFF.

The gene calls are TRBV5-1 and TRBJ1-4; no firm D call. This CDR3 is 14 amino acids long. CDR1 is SGHRS and CDR2 is YFSETQ in the germline V gene. Trimming removed 3 bases from V and 2 bases from J, with 8 bases in between. This CDR3 is CASSSKGTNEKLFF. CDR3 sequence (DNA): TGCGCCAGCAGCTCGAAGGGTACTAATGAAAAACTGTTTTTT.

The rearrangement links TRBV4-1 to TRBJ1-4; D not resolved. The V end lost 1 base, the J end lost 0 bases, and 9 bases lay between the germline ends. CDR3 size: 16 residues. Looked up from germline, CDR1 is MGHRA and CDR2 is YSYEKL. CDR3 DNA sequence: TGCGCCAGCAGCCAAGGGACCGGGTCAACTAATGAAAAACTGTTTTTT. Its protein product is CASSQGTGSTNEKLFF.

The chain combines TRBV9 with TRBJ2-1; the D is unclear. CDR1 SGDLS and CDR2 YYNGEE come from the germline V gene. The CDR3 is 15 residues long. Trimming removed 0 bases at V and 0 bases at J, with 7 bases between. The DNA for the CDR3 is TGTGCCAGCAGCGTAGACGGACCCTCCTACAATGAGCAGTTCTTC. Its protein is CASSVDGPSYNEQFF.

The J gene is TRBJ2-7, the V gene TRBV5-6; D gene uncertain. Trimming cost V 4 bases and J 3 bases, with 11 bases left between them. The CDR3 extends over 13 amino acids. Germline V gives CDR1 SGHDT, CDR2 YYEEEE. CDR3 DNA: TGTGCCAGCAGCCTCTCAGTAGACTACGAGCAGTACTTC. This sequence encodes CASSLSVDYEQYF.

The chain recombines TRBV18 with TRBJ2-7, with 8 bases identical to TRBD1. The CDR3 extends over 16 amino acids. CDR1 and CDR2 (germline): KGHSH, LQKENI. V was pared by 3 bases and J by 0 bases, with 7 bases of the junction left unmatched. The CDR3: CASSPQWTGNSYEQYF. The DNA for the CDR3 is TGTGCCAGCTCACCCCAATGGACAGGGAACTCCTACGAGCAGTACTTC. The full variable domain, with the rest looked up from reference TRBV18 and TRBJ2-7, is NAGVMQNPRHLVRRRGQEARLRCSPMKGHSHVYWYRQLPEEGLKFMVYLQKENIIDESGMPKERFSAEFPKEGPSILRIQQVVRGDSAAYFCASSPQWTGNSYEQYFGPGTRLTVT.

The J gene is TRBJ1-3, the V gene TRBV18, with 7 bases fitting TRBD1. The CDR3 extends over 15 amino acids. Germline V gene data show CDR1 as KGHSH and CDR2 as LQKENI. Unmatched junction bases numbered 7, after V lost 4 bases and J lost 4 bases. The CDR3 sequence is CASSRGQAEGNTIYF. Here the CDR3 DNA reads TGTGCCAGCTCACGCGGACAGGCGGAAGGAAACACCATATATTTT.

The rearrangement links TRBV5-4 to TRBJ2-5, with TRBD2 as a possible D gene (6 bases). V was trimmed by 3 bases and J by 1 base, leaving 16 bases between them. CDR1 SGHNT and CDR2 YYREEE come from the germline V gene (reference sequence). The length of the CDR3 is 16 residues. The CDR3 nucleotides are TGTGCCAGCAGCTCCGGAGGGCCCAATTCCCAAGAGACCCAGTACTTC. Its protein product is CASSSGGPNSQETQYF.

The chain combines TRBV6-6 with TRBJ2-2, with D uncertain. This CDR3 spans 14 amino acids. V was clipped by 6 bases and J by 6 bases, with 14 bases between them. CDR1 is MNHNY and CDR2 is SVGAGI in the germline V gene (reference sequence). The CDR3, as DNA: TGTGCCAGCAGGGTCCTTACACGTGCCGGGGAGCTGTTTTTT. Translating gives CASRVLTRAGELFF.

The chain joins TRBV5-5 to TRBJ1-2, with TRBD1 identical over 8 bases. CDR1 and CDR2 (germline): SGHKS, YYEKEE (reference sequence). The CDR3 totals 18 residues. J gave up 0 bases and V 2 bases, and 12 bases lay outside the gene matches. Here the CDR3 DNA reads TGTGCCAGCAGCTTTAAGTTGGCAGGGGGCCCAGCTAACTATGGCTACACCTTC. Its protein product is CASSFKLAGGPANYGYTF.

The chain recombines TRBV5-4 with TRBJ1-2; D may be TRBD1 (6 bases). Germline CDR1 SGHNT, CDR2 YYREEE (reference sequence). There are 15 residues in the CDR3. Deletions cut 4 bases from V and 4 bases from J, with 17 bases between. This CDR3 reads CASSLDRARGYGYTF. The CDR3, as DNA: TGTGCCAGCAGCCTGGACAGAGCGAGGGGCTATGGCTACACCTTC.

The CDR3 nucleotides are TGTGCCAGCAGCCCCGGGGAGCGGGAGTATTCCTACGAGCAGTACTTC. It yields the protein CASSPGEREYSYEQYF. The V gene is TRBV7-2, the J gene TRBJ2-7; 8 bases align to TRBD2. Germline values: CDR1 SGHTA, CDR2 FQGNSA. The junction had 10 bases not matched to a gene; V was cut back by 5 bases and J by 1 base. The CDR3 consists of 16 residues.

The genes are TRBV7-9 and TRBJ2-1, with D hard to call. There are 10 residues in the CDR3. V was trimmed by 5 bases and J by 8 bases, leaving 4 bases between them. CDR1 SEHNR and CDR2 FQNEAQ come from the germline V gene (reference sequence). The CDR3 sequence: CASSLDEQFF. The DNA for the CDR3 is TGTGCCAGCAGCCTGGATGAGCAGTTCTTC.

This chain uses TRBV7-9 with TRBJ2-3; D is perhaps TRBD1 (6 bases). Trimming left V 3 bases short and J 2 bases short, with 12 bases between. The CDR3 is 15 amino acids. CDR1 SEHNR and CDR2 FQNEAQ come from the germline V gene (reference sequence). CDR3 loop: CASSLTGENTDTQYF. DNA of the CDR3: TGTGCCAGCAGCTTGACAGGCGAAAACACAGATACGCAGTATTTT.

The chain uses TRBV11-2 and TRBJ2-4; D gene unclear. From germline, CDR1 is SGHAT and CDR2 FQNNGV. CDR3 length: 15 residues. V lost 3 bases and J 5 bases, leaving 14 bases between the germline ends. Written as DNA, the CDR3 is TGTGCCAGCAGCTTCGGCCCAGGTGGGGAAAACATTCAGTACTTC. This encodes CASSFGPGGENIQYF.

The chain combines TRBV28 with TRBJ1-2, with 9 bases identical to TRBD1. The CDR3 sequence is 14 residues long. J gave up 3 bases and V 7 bases, and 6 bases lay outside the gene matches. Germline loops: CDR1 MDHEN, CDR2 SYDVKM. The DNA for the CDR3 is TGTGCCAGCACCTCGACAGGGGGGGACTATGGCTACACCTTC. Its protein product is CASTSTGGDYGYTF.

The rearrangement uses TRBV13 and TRBJ1-2; no clear D. Germline CDR1 PRHDT, CDR2 FYEKMQ (reference sequence). V was shortened by 2 bases and J by 7 bases, with 11 bases between the two germline ends. CDR3 size: 13 residues. The CDR3 loop reads CASSLRGNGGYTF. The CDR3, as DNA: TGTGCCAGCAGCTTACGAGGGAACGGTGGCTACACCTTC.